Each of the 5 T cell receptor beta chains below was sequenced from the same sample in a study of blood T cell repertoires in COVID-19. Measured with immunoSEQ multiplex PCR; TCRdb has only the in-frame clones, and not every one. This sample has about 220,000 clones, with about four fifths found just once. The sequenced material came from peripheral blood. The receptors stem from a woman older than 75 with acute or convalescent COVID-19.

This chain links TRBV24-1 with TRBJ1-5, with 11 bases that match TRBD1. From germline, CDR1 is KGHDR and CDR2 SFDVKD. The V gene end was trimmed by 4 bases and the J gene end by 8 bases; junction bases not matched to a gene: 3. The CDR3 is 14 residues long. The CDR3 nucleotides read TGTGCCACCAGTGACCCGGGACAGGGGGAGCCCCAGCATTTT. As protein: CATSDPGQGEPQHF.

The chain links TRBV19 to TRBJ1-5; D possibly corresponds to TRBD1 (5 bases). The CDR3 loop spans 12 amino acids. Per the germline V gene, CDR1 is LNHDA and CDR2 is SQIVND (reference sequence). V was shortened by 10 bases and J by 5 bases, with 12 bases between the two germline ends. In DNA, the CDR3 is TGTGCCACCAGGTCGACAGATCAGCCCCAGCATTTT. Translating it yields CATRSTDQPQHF.

V and J are TRBV7-9 and TRBJ1-2; D might be TRBD1 (6 bases). Per germline, CDR1 SEHNR and CDR2 FQNEAQ (reference sequence). Trimming pared 5 bases from V and 7 bases from J, leaving 20 bases between. CDR3 length: 15 amino acids. The CDR3 nucleotides are TGTGCCAGCAGCCCTGGGGGCTACATAGCAGGTGGCTACACCTTC. Protein: CASSPGGYIAGGYTF.

The DNA of the CDR3 is TGTGCCAGCAGCTCCTGGACAGGGATAATCCACGAGCAGTACTTC. The encoded protein is CASSSWTGIIHEQYF. The chain is built from TRBV7-6 and TRBJ2-7; 8 nucleotides agree with TRBD1. The CDR3 is made up of 15 amino acids. Unmatched junction bases numbered 10, after V lost 4 bases and J lost 5 bases. CDR1 and CDR2 (germline): SGHVS, FNYEAQ.

The V gene is TRBV5-6, the J gene TRBJ1-1, with TRBD1 matching over 10 bases. Germline values: CDR1 SGHDT, CDR2 YYEEEE. This CDR3 spans 17 amino acids. J gave up 1 base and V 6 bases, and 12 bases lay outside the gene matches. The CDR3 sequence: CASTRRWGQGTNTEAFF. As DNA, the CDR3 is TGTGCCAGCACCCGAAGGTGGGGACAGGGGACGAACACTGAAGCTTTCTTT.